These T cell receptor beta chains were read from a single sample in a study of blood T cell repertoires in COVID-19. Measured with immunoSEQ multiplex PCR; TCRdb has only the in-frame clones, and not every one. The table records roughly 200,000 clones, 70% to 85% of them present only once. The sample consisted of peripheral blood. The receptors originated from a human donor in a cohort sampled during active COVID-19. Both conserved end residues are part of each CDR3. The order of the fields is clone size, V gene, J gene, D gene, CDR3 length, CDR3 DNA, CDR3 protein. D genes are given only for firm matches. The listing skips clone size in some rows; elsewhere it reads once, few, many or a size class.

NA	TRBV5-6	TRBJ1-4	NA	14	TGTGCCAGCAGCTTGCAAGGTAAGCGAGAAAAACTGTTTTTT	CASSLQGKREKLFF
once	TRBV20-1	TRBJ2-7	NA	13	TGCAGTGCTAGTTTGGGGGGTCTCTACGAGCAGTACTTC	CSASLGGLYEQYF
NA	TRBV11-2	TRBJ2-1	TRBD2	15	TGTGCCAGCAGCGCCCTAGCGGGTGGACCGGGGGGGCAGTTCTTC	CASSALAGGPGGQFF
NA	TRBV28	TRBJ1-2	NA	12	TGTGCCAGCAGTTTAAAGAGCTATGGCTACACCTTC	CASSLKSYGYTF
NA	TRBV27	TRBJ2-3	NA	15	TGTGCCAGCAGTTTATTTGGCAGAAGCACAGATACGCAGTATTTT	CASSLFGRSTDTQYF
NA	TRBV28	TRBJ2-7	NA	15	TGTGCCAGCAGTTCCCCTGCAGGGAAGTCCTACGAGCAGTACTTC	CASSSPAGKSYEQYF
NA	TRBV6-6	TRBJ1-1	TRBD1	14	TGTGCCAGCAGTCATCCCGGGACAGTAGCTGAAGCTTTCTTT	CASSHPGTVAEAFF
once	TRBV25-1	TRBJ2-3	NA	15	TGTGCCAGCAGTGTAGGCGCAGGGGACACAGATACGCAGTATTTT	CASSVGAGDTDTQYF
few	TRBV30	TRBJ1-1	NA	15	TGTGCCTGGAGGGTTTCCTCCAGGAAGAACACTGAAGCTTTCTTT	CAWRVSSRKNTEAFF
large	TRBV18	TRBJ2-1	NA	14	TGTGCCAGCTCACCGGCGGGTTACTACAATGAGCAGTTCTTC	CASSPAGYYNEQFF
NA	TRBV5-1	TRBJ2-7	TRBD2	15	TGCGCCAGCAGCTTGGCCGGGACTAGTCAAACCGAGCAGTACTTC	CASSLAGTSQTEQYF
NA	TRBV5-1	TRBJ2-4	TRBD1	17	TGCGCCAGCAGCCAAGGACAGGGGGGTCTAGCCAAAAACATTCAGTACTTC	CASSQGQGGLAKNIQYF
NA	TRBV30	TRBJ1-6	TRBD1	17	TGTGCCTGGAGTCCACGGGAGGGGGCCCTCCGAGATTCACCCCTCCACTTT	CAWSPREGALRDSPLHF
NA	TRBV18	TRBJ1-6	TRBD1	16	TGTGCCAGCTCACCCACCTTGACAGGGAGTAATTCACCCCTCCACTTT	CASSPTLTGSNSPLHF
NA	TRBV10-1	TRBJ2-3	NA	13	TGCGCCAGCAGTTCAGGGGGGCAAGATACGCAGTATTTT	CASSSGGQDTQYF
NA	TRBV7-2	TRBJ2-3	NA	15	TGTGCCAGCAGCTCCGGAGGTACTAGCACAGATACGCAGTATTTT	CASSSGGTSTDTQYF
NA	TRBV2	TRBJ2-7	TRBD2	13	TGTGCCACCAGAGGGAGGGCGAGCGGAGAGCAGTACTTC	CATRGRASGEQYF
NA	TRBV28	TRBJ2-7	TRBD1	15	TGTGCCAGCAGTTCACCGGGACAGGTGAAGTGGGAGCAGTACTTC	CASSSPGQVKWEQYF
NA	TRBV27	TRBJ1-1	NA	12	TGTGCCAGCAGTTCAGTCGGGAACGAAGCTTTCTTT	CASSSVGNEAFF
NA	TRBV10-2	TRBJ2-7	TRBD2	15	TGCGCCAGCAGTGAAACTAGCGGCACTTCCTACGAGCAGTACTTC	CASSETSGTSYEQYF
NA	TRBV6-5	TRBJ2-6	NA	16	TGTGCCAGCAGTTACTCGATACTCTCTGGGGCCAACGTCCTGACTTTC	CASSYSILSGANVLTF
NA	TRBV5-1	TRBJ1-1	NA	15	TGCGCCAGCAGCCGATGGACTTCTTCGAACACTGAAGCTTTCTTT	CASSRWTSSNTEAFF
NA	TRBV12-3/TRBV12-4	TRBJ2-7	NA	13	TGTGCCAGCAGTGAATATAGCTCCTACGAGCAGTACTTC	CASSEYSSYEQYF
NA	TRBV7-2	TRBJ2-7	TRBD2	15	TGTGCCAGCAGCCCCCTAGCGGGAGTTATCCACGAGCAGTACTTC	CASSPLAGVIHEQYF
NA	TRBV2	TRBJ2-3	NA	14	TGTGCCAGCCAACCACTGAGAATGGCAGATACGCAGTATTTT	CASQPLRMADTQYF
NA	TRBV4-1	TRBJ2-3	NA	16	TGCGCCAGCAGCCAATCGGACGGCAAAGGGGTATATACGCAGTATTTT	CASSQSDGKGVYTQYF
NA	TRBV7-2	TRBJ2-1	NA	15	TGTGCCAGCAGCTTAGGTCCTAGGAACTACAATGAGCAGTTCTTC	CASSLGPRNYNEQFF
NA	TRBV15	TRBJ2-5	NA	15	TGTGCCACCAGCAGCCTCAGTGGGGGGAAAGAGACCCAGTACTTC	CATSSLSGGKETQYF
NA	TRBV28	TRBJ2-1	NA	11	TGTGCCAGCAGCCTCGCCGGTGAGCAGTTCTTC	CASSLAGEQFF
NA	TRBV2	TRBJ2-1	TRBD2	15	TGTGCCAGCAGTGAAAGCGGGAGGGCCTCCAATGAGCAGTTCTTC	CASSESGRASNEQFF
NA	TRBV3-1/TRBV3-2	TRBJ1-1	TRBD1	13	TGTGCCAGCAGCGGACAGGGGGCCCCTGAAGCTTTCTTT	CASSGQGAPEAFF
NA	TRBV7-2	TRBJ2-1	TRBD2	15	TGTGCCAGCAGCTTAGAACTAGCGGGAGGGAATGAGCAGTTCTTC	CASSLELAGGNEQFF
NA	TRBV10-2	TRBJ2-5	TRBD2	16	TGCGCCAGCAGTGGGGTGCTGGCGGGAGGGCAAGAGACCCAGTACTTC	CASSGVLAGGQETQYF
NA	TRBV2	TRBJ1-4	TRBD1	14	TGTGCCAGCAGCGGGACAGGGACTTCTGAAAAACTGTTTTTT	CASSGTGTSEKLFF
NA	TRBV28	TRBJ2-7	NA	13	TGTGCCAGCAGGGTCACAGGGAACCGCGAGCAGTACTTC	CASRVTGNREQYF
once	TRBV5-4	TRBJ2-7	TRBD1	15	TGTGCCAGCAGCTTGGGCAGGGGGCGGGACTACGAGCAGTACTTC	CASSLGRGRDYEQYF
NA	TRBV15	TRBJ2-7	NA	16	TGTGCCACCAGCAGAGATCTCGGGACTTCAACCTACGAGCAGTACTTC	CATSRDLGTSTYEQYF
NA	TRBV10-3	TRBJ2-7	NA	14	TGTGCCATCAGTGAGGGACTACCTACCTACGAGCAGTACTTC	CAISEGLPTYEQYF
NA	TRBV5-8	TRBJ2-7	NA	14	TGTGCCAGCAGCCGGCTAGAGGCCTCCTACGAGCAGTACTTC	CASSRLEASYEQYF
NA	TRBV19	TRBJ2-3	NA	13	TGTGCCAGTAGCTTGGGCCGCACAGATACGCAGTATTTT	CASSLGRTDTQYF